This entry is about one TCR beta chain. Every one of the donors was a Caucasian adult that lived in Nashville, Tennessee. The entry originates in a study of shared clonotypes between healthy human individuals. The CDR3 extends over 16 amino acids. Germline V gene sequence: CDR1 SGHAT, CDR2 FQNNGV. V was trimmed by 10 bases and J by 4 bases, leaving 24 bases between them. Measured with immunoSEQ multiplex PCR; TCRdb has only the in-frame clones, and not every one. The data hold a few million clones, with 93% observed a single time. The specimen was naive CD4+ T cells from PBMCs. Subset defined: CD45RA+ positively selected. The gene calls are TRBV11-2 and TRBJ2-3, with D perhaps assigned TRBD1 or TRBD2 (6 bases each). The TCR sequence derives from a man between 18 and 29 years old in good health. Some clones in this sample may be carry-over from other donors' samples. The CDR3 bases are TGTGCCACGAAGACAGGCCGGGGGATAAGTTCAGATACGCAGTATTTT. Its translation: CATKTGRGISSDTQYF. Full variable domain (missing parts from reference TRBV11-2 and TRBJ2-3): EAGVAQSPRYKIIEKRQSVAFWCNPISGHATLYWYQQILGQGPKLLIQFQNNGVVDDSQLPKDRFSAERLKGVDSTLKIQPAKLEDSAVYLCATKTGRGISSDTQYFGPGTRLTVL.